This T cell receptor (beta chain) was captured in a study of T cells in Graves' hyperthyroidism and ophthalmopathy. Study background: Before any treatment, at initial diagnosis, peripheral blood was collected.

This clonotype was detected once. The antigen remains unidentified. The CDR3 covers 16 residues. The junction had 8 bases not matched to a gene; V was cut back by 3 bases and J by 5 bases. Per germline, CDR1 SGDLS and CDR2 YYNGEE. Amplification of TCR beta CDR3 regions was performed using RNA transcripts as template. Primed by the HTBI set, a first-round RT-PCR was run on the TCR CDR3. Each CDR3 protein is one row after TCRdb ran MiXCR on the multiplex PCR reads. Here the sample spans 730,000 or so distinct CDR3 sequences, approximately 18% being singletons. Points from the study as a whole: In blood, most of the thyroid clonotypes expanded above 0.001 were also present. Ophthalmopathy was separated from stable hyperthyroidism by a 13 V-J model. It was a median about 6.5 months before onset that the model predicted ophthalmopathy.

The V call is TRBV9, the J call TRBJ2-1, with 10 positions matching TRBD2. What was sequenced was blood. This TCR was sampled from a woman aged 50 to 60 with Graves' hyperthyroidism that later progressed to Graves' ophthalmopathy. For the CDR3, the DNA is TGTGCCAGCAGCGCCTCTAGCGGGAGTGTAGACAATGAGCAGTTCTTC. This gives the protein CASSASSGSVDNEQFF.